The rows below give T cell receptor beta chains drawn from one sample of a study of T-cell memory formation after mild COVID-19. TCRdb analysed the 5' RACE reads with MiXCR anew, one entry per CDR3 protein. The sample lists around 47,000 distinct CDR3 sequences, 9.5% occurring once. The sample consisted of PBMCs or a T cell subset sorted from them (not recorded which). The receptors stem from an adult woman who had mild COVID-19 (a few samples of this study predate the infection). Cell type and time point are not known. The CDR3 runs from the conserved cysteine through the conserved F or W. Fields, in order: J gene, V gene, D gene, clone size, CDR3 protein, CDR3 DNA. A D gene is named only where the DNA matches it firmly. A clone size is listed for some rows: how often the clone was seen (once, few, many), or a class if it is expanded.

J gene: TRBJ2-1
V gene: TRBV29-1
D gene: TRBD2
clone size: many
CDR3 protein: CSVDGRLAGFNNEQFF
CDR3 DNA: TGCAGCGTCGACGGGAGACTAGCGGGGTTCAACAATGAGCAGTTCTTC

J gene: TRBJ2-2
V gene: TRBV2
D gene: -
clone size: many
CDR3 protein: CASSEAIIGELFF
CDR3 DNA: TGTGCCAGCAGTGAAGCGATAATCGGGGAGCTGTTTTTT

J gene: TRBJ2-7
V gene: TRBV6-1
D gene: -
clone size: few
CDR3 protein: CASRISLGPYEQYF
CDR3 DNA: TGTGCCAGCAGGATCTCCCTGGGTCCCTACGAGCAGTACTTC

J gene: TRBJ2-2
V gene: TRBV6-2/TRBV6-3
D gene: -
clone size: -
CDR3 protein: CASSPIYTGELFF
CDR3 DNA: TGTGCCAGCAGCCCTATTTACACCGGGGAGCTGTTTTTT

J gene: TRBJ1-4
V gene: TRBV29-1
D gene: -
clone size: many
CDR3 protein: CSVVLGTGRKLFF
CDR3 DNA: TGCAGCGTTGTCCTCGGGACGGGAAGAAAACTGTTTTTT

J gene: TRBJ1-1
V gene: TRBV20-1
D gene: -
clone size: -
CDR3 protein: CSADQGRPFTEAFF
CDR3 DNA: TGCAGTGCAGACCAGGGGCGTCCGTTCACTGAAGCTTTCTTT

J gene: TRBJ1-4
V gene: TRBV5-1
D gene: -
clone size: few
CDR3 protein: CASSLTGEREKLFF
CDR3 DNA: TGCGCCAGCAGCTTGACGGGGGAAAGGGAAAAACTGTTTTTT

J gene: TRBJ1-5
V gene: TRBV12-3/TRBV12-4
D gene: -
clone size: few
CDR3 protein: CASSLGHGAVSNQPQHF
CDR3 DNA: TGTGCCAGCAGCTTAGGCCACGGGGCGGTAAGCAATCAGCCCCAGCATTTT

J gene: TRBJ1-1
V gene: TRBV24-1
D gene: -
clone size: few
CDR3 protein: CATRGGRRTEAFF
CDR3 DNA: TGTGCCACTCGGGGTGGTAGGAGGACTGAAGCTTTCTTT

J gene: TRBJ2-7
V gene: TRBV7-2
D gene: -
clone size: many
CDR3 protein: CASSRNGQTEQYF
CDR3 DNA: TGTGCCAGCAGTCGGAACGGACAGACCGAGCAGTACTTC

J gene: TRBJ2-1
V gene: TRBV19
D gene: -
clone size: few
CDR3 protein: CASSSTEHDEQFF
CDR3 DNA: TGTGCCAGTAGTAGCACAGAGCACGATGAGCAGTTCTTC

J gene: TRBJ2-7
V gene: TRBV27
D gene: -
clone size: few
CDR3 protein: CASSLEGGGYEQYF
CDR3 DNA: TGTGCCAGCAGTTTAGAAGGTGGGGGCTACGAGCAGTACTTC

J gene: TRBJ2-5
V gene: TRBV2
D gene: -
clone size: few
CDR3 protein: CASHGGTEGETQYF
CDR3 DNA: TGTGCCAGCCATGGGGGTACAGAAGGGGAGACCCAGTACTTC

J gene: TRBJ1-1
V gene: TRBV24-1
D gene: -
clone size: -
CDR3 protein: CATSETGNTEAFF
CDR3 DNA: TGTGCCACCAGTGAGACAGGGAACACTGAAGCTTTCTTT

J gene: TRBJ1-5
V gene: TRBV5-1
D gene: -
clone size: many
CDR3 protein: CASSLDSNQPQHF
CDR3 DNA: TGCGCCAGCAGCTTGGATAGCAATCAGCCCCAGCATTTT

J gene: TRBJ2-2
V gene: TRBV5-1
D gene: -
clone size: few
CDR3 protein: CASSTPGASTGELFF
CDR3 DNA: TGCGCCAGCAGCACCCCAGGGGCCAGCACCGGGGAGCTGTTTTTT

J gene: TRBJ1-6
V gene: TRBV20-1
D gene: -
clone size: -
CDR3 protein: CSAIRNLITGGNSPLHF
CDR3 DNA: TGCAGTGCTATTCGGAACCTCATAACCGGGGGGAATTCACCCCTCCACTTT

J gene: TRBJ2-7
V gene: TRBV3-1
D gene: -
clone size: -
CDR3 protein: CASSQGGILPYEQYF
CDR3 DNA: TGTGCCAGCAGCCAAGGAGGGATACTACCCTACGAGCAGTACTTC

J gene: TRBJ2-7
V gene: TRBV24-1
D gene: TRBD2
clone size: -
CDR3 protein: CATSETSGGREQYF
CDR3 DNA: TGTGCCACCAGTGAGACTAGCGGGGGCCGCGAGCAGTACTTC

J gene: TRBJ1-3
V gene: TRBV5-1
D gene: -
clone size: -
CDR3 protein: CASTPGDGNTIYF
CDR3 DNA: TGCGCCAGCACCCCAGGCGATGGAAACACCATATATTTT

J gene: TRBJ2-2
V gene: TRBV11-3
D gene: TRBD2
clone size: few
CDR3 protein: CASSSGTSGRNTGELFF
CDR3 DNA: TGTGCCAGCAGCTCCGGGACTAGCGGGAGGAACACCGGGGAGCTGTTTTTT

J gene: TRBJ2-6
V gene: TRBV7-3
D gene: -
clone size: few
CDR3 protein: CASSHAGGSSGANVLTF
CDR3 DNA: TGTGCCAGCAGCCACGCCGGGGGCTCCTCTGGGGCCAACGTCCTGACTTTC

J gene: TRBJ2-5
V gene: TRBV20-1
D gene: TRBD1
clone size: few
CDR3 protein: CSATGQQETQYF
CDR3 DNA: TGCAGTGCTACGGGACAGCAAGAGACCCAGTACTTC

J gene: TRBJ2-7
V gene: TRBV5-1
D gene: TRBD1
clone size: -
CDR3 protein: CASSPGTGPYEQYF
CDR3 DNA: TGCGCCAGCAGCCCCGGGACAGGGCCCTACGAGCAGTACTTC

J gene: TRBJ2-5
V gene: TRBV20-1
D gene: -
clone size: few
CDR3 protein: CSAKTGIIETQYF
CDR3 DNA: TGCAGTGCAAAAACAGGGATCATCGAGACCCAGTACTTC

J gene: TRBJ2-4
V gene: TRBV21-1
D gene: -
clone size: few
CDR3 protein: CASSKGGLAKNIQYF
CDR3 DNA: TGTGCCAGCAGCAAAGGGGGGTTAGCCAAAAACATTCAGTACTTC

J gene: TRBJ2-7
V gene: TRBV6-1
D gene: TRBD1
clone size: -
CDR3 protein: CASSPGTVFYEQYF
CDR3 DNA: TGTGCCAGCAGCCCCGGGACAGTTTTCTACGAGCAGTACTTC

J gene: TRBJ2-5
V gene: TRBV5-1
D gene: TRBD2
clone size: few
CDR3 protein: CASSFQRGGGETQYF
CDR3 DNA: TGCGCCAGCAGCTTCCAGCGGGGGGGCGGAGAGACCCAGTACTTC

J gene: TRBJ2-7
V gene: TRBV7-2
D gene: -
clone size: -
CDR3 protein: CASSLVAQNQYF
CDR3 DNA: TGTGCCAGCAGCTTAGTGGCACAGAACCAGTACTTC

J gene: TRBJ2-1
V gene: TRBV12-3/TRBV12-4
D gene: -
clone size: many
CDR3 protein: CASSLLIARNNEQFF
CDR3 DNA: TGTGCCAGCAGTTTATTAATAGCGAGGAACAATGAGCAGTTCTTC

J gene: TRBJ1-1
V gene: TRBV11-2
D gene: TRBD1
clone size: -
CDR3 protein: CASSRDRVDTEAFF
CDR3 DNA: TGTGCCAGCAGCCGTGACAGGGTGGACACTGAAGCTTTCTTT

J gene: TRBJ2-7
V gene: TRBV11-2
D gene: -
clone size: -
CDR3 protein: CASSLVPVGYEQYF
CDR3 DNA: TGTGCCAGCAGCTTAGTCCCCGTGGGTTACGAGCAGTACTTC

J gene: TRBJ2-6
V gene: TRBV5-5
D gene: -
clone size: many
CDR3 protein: CASSLGGTGANVLTF
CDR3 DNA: TGTGCCAGCAGCTTGGGGGGCACTGGGGCCAACGTCCTGACTTTC

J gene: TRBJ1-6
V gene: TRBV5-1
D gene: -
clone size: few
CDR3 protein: CASSLEVAAGSPLHF
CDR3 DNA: TGCGCCAGCAGCTTGGAAGTGGCGGCAGGTTCACCCCTCCACTTT

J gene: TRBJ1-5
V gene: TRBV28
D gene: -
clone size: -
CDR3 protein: CASTFQQGHQPQHF
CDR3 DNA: TGTGCCAGCACGTTTCAACAGGGACATCAGCCCCAGCATTTT

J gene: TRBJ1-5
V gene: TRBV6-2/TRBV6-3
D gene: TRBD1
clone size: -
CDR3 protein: CASSKQGAKGNQPQHF
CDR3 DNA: TGTGCCAGCAGTAAACAGGGGGCAAAGGGCAATCAGCCCCAGCATTTT

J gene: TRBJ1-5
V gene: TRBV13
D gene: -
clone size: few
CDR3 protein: CASSLGGPGGNQPQHF
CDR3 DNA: TGTGCCAGCAGCTTAGGGGGGCCGGGTGGCAATCAGCCCCAGCATTTT

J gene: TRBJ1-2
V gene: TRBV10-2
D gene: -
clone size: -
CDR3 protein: CASRSQEVYGYTF
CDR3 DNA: TGCGCCAGCAGGTCACAGGAGGTCTATGGCTACACCTTC

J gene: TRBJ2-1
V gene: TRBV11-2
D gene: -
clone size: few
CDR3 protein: CASSSWTGDEQFF
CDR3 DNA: TGTGCCAGCAGCTCCTGGACTGGGGATGAGCAGTTCTTC

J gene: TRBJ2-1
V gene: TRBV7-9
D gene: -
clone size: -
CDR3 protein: CASSRAELYNEQFF
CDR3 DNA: TGTGCCAGCAGCCGAGCGGAGCTCTACAATGAGCAGTTCTTC